This TCR beta chain is from a study of blood T cells in healthy people across ages. Study outcomes and limitations: No conclusive comparison of naive versus antigen-experienced cells was possible with unsorted PBMCs.

Sample-barcoded 5' priming and a J-beta primer mix drove a second PCR of about 7 to 11 cycles. TCRdb used MiXCR to reprocess the 5' RACE reads, holding one entry per CDR3 protein. This sample has 1.5 million to 2 million distinct CDR3 sequences, with approximately 32% found just once. The CDR3 has 14 amino acids. The germline V and J ends were trimmed by 8 bases and 2 bases, with 13 bases remaining between them. Per germline, CDR1 LNHNV and CDR2 YYDKDF (reference sequence). This clonotype has a handful of counts. The antigen remains unidentified. The source of this sequence is a woman aged 25 to 39 in good health. The sequenced sample was blood. The chain couples TRBV15 to TRBJ2-1; D is tentatively TRBD1 or TRBD2 (5 bases each). CDR3 protein: CATRWDGAYNEQFF. CDR3 bases: TGTGCCACCCGCTGGGACGGGGCCTACAATGAGCAGTTCTTC. The full variable domain, completed using reference TRBV15 and TRBJ2-1, is DAMVIQNPRYQVTQFGKPVTLSCSQTLNHNVMYWYQQKSSQAPKLLFHYYDKDFNNEADTPDNFQSRRPNTSFCFLDIRSPGLGDTAMYLCATRWDGAYNEQFFGPGTRLTVL.